A single sample gave rise to the 21 T cell receptor beta chains below, sequenced in a study of shared clonotypes between healthy human individuals. Some clones are missing from TCRdb's copy, which holds only in-frame ones; the method was immunoSEQ multiplex PCR. The sample yields around 200,000 clones, approximately 70% seen once. Sample: memory CD4+ T cells sorted from blood. Subset: CD45RA-negative fraction. Receptors originate from a man aged 25 to 40 in good health.

This clone was seen a handful of times. The chain carries TRBV6-5 and TRBJ2-5, with 8 bases identical to TRBD2. The CDR3 loop spans 14 amino acids. V shed 10 bases and J 3 bases; nucleotides not matched to a gene: 10. The V gene's germline CDR1 is MNHEY and CDR2 SVGAGI. The CDR3 region is CATKDGGDKETQYF. CDR3 nucleotide sequence: TGTGCCACCAAGGACGGGGGGGACAAAGAGACCCAGTACTTC.

CDR3: CASSPSQETQYF. CDR3 bases: TGTGCCAGCAGCCCCAGCCAAGAGACCCAGTACTTC. The chain recombines TRBV5-6 with TRBJ2-5, with unresolved D. The CDR3 has 12 amino acids. Trimming took 4 bases from V and 1 from J, leaving 5 bases between them. The germline V gene has CDR1 SGHDT and CDR2 YYEEEE.

This chain joins TRBV29-1 and TRBJ2-2, with 11 bases fitting TRBD1. The CDR3 consists of 14 residues. V dropped 7 bases and J dropped 5; count of bases not matched to a gene: 6. Per germline, CDR1 SQVTM and CDR2 ANQGSEA. CDR3 in DNA: TGCAGCGGAGGACAGGGGGCGTCTACCGGGGAGCTGTTTTTT. This gives the protein CSGGQGASTGELFF.

Only one count was recorded for this clone. CDR3 coding DNA: TGTGCCACCAGCAGGGGGCTGGCAGAGACCCAGTACTTC. Translating it yields CATSRGLAETQYF. This chain uses TRBV15 with TRBJ2-5, with a possible D match to TRBD1 (5 bases). The germline V and J ends were trimmed by 3 bases and 4 bases, with 9 bases remaining between them. This CDR3 is built from 13 residues. Germline values: CDR1 LNHNV, CDR2 YYDKDF (reference sequence).

This clone was detected only a few times. The chain employs TRBV6-5 and TRBJ2-1; D remains unclear. CDR3 size: 14 residues. Germline lookup yields CDR1 MNHEY and CDR2 SVGAGI. V was clipped by 6 bases and J by 5 bases, with 14 bases between them. The CDR3 here is CASRKRTSNNEQFF. The CDR3 coding sequence is TGTGCCAGCAGAAAACGGACCTCTAACAATGAGCAGTTCTTC.

This clone has only a few counts. The V call is TRBV5-6, the J call TRBJ2-7; D may be TRBD1 (6 bases). Germline V gene sequence: CDR1 SGHDT, CDR2 YYEEEE. V dropped 1 base and J dropped 3 bases, with 14 bases sitting between them. The CDR3 covers 15 residues. This CDR3 reads CASSLQAGVFYEQYF. The CDR3 nucleotides read TGTGCCAGCAGCTTGCAGGCAGGGGTTTTCTACGAGCAGTACTTC.

This clone showed up just once. This sequence joins TRBV5-4 and TRBJ2-5; the match to TRBD1 covers 7 bases. The CDR3 is 15 amino acids. V trimming: 5 bases; J trimming: 5 bases; junction bases outside the gene matches: 12. Germline CDR1 and CDR2: SGHNT and YYREEE (reference sequence). DNA for the CDR3: TGTGCCAGCAGAATTACTGGGACAGTGGGGGAGACCCAGTACTTC. Translating gives CASRITGTVGETQYF.

This clone occurred a few times. This sequence joins TRBV9 and TRBJ1-3; 7 nucleotides line up with TRBD1. Trimming took 3 bases from V and 4 from J; bases not matched to a gene: 7. This CDR3 has 15 amino acids. Per the germline V gene, CDR1 is SGDLS and CDR2 is YYNGEE. CDR3 bases: TGTGCCAGCAGCGCCTACAGGGGATCCGGAAACACCATATATTTT. It encodes CASSAYRGSGNTIYF.

The chain links TRBV4-3 to TRBJ2-7; tentatively, D is TRBD1 (6 bases). The ends were cut back, 3 bases at V and 4 bases at J, with 16 bases in the middle. Germline V gene lookup returns CDR1 LGHNA and CDR2 YSLEER. The CDR3 consists of 15 residues. CDR3 sequence: CASSQGTLQGYEQYF. The DNA of the CDR3 is TGCGCCAGCAGCCAGGGTACCCTTCAGGGGTACGAGCAGTACTTC.

The genes are TRBV18 and TRBJ1-2; no reliable D call. CDR1 and CDR2 (germline): KGHSH, LQKENI. V was clipped by 2 bases and J by 6 bases, with 16 bases between them. The CDR3 extends over 15 amino acids. The CDR3 region has the DNA TGTGCCAGCTCACCAGCCGGGAGCCGAGGGAATGGCTACACCTTC. Translating it yields CASSPAGSRGNGYTF.

The chain joins TRBV5-6 to TRBJ2-3, with TRBD2 as a possible D gene (6 bases). The CDR3 totals 15 residues. Between the trimmed V and J ends, which lost 0 bases and 0 bases, there was a span of 8 bases. CDR1 is SGHDT, CDR2 YYEEEE, per germline. This CDR3 is CASSLERASTDTQYF. CDR3 bases: TGTGCCAGCAGCTTGGAGCGGGCTAGCACAGATACGCAGTATTTT. The complete variable domain, with remaining parts taken from reference TRBV5-6 and TRBJ2-3, reads DAGVTQSPTHLIKTRGQQVTLRCSPKSGHDTVSWYQQALGQGPQFIFQYYEEEERQRGNFPDRFSGHQFPNYSSELNVNALLLGDSALYLCASSLERASTDTQYFGPGTRLTVL.

The rearrangement joins TRBV9 to TRBJ1-4; unclear D gene. V gave up 1 base and J gave up 8 bases, with 15 bases separating them. This CDR3 is built from 15 residues. Germline lookup yields CDR1 SGDLS and CDR2 YYNGEE. The CDR3 sequence: CASSVSAGRGEKLFF. The CDR3 DNA follows: TGTGCCAGCAGCGTAAGTGCTGGGCGAGGGGAAAAACTGTTTTTT.

The CDR3 loop is CASSHPTGNTEAFF. The CDR3, as DNA: TGTGCCAGCAGTCATCCGACAGGGAACACTGAAGCTTTCTTT. The rearrangement links TRBV2 to TRBJ1-1, with D maybe TRBD1 (6 bases). Per the germline V gene, CDR1 is SNHLY and CDR2 is FYNNEI. The CDR3 has 14 residues. V was pared by 5 bases and J by 1 base, with 11 bases between.

The chain is built from TRBV6-6 and TRBJ1-2; 7 bases align to TRBD1. The germline CDR1 and CDR2 sequences are MNHNY and SVGAGI (reference sequence). V dropped 6 bases and J dropped 5; count of bases not matched to a gene: 9. The CDR3 has 14 amino acids. CDR3 sequence (DNA): TGTGCCAGCAGAAAAGAGGGACAGCTATATGGCTACACCTTC. Translation: CASRKEGQLYGYTF.

A few counts support this clone. The gene calls are TRBV6-5 and TRBJ2-2; D is unresolved. V was shortened by 2 bases and J by 2 bases, with 12 bases between the two germline ends. The CDR3 length is 16 residues. CDR1 MNHEY and CDR2 SVGAGI come from the germline V gene. The CDR3 protein is CASSYGWTANTGELFF. The DNA for the CDR3 is TGTGCCAGCAGTTACGGTTGGACCGCTAACACCGGGGAGCTGTTTTTT.

The chain links TRBV2 to TRBJ2-7, with D hard to call. V lost 7 bases, J lost 3 bases, and 10 bases lay in between. This CDR3 spans 12 amino acids. The V gene's germline CDR1 is SNHLY and CDR2 FYNNEI. The CDR3 DNA is TGTGCCAGCAATGTGGGGATCTACGAGCAGTACTTC. Translation gives CASNVGIYEQYF.

The chain employs TRBV21-1 and TRBJ2-5; the table gives TRBD1 as D, unverified against the DNA. TRBV21-1 is labeled a pseudogene. The length of the CDR3 is 16 residues. For the CDR3, the DNA is TGTGCCAGCAGCAAATCCCACCCAAGGGGGCGTGAGACCCAGTACTTC. It yields the protein CASSKSHPRGRETQYF.

This clone was counted between two and nine times. This rearrangement joins TRBV6-1 to TRBJ2-7, with D unresolved. The germline V and J ends were trimmed by 3 bases and 5 bases, with 14 bases remaining between them. The germline gives CDR1 MNHNS, CDR2 SASEGT. The CDR3 is 14 residues long. CDR3 DNA: TGTGCCAGCAGTGAGCTAGGGAATGTCCACGAGCAGTACTTC. It codes for CASSELGNVHEQYF.

This chain links TRBV6-6 with TRBJ1-5; D is perhaps TRBD1 (5 bases). Germline V gene sequence: CDR1 MNHNY, CDR2 SVGAGI (reference sequence). This CDR3 region has 13 residues. Trimming pared 7 bases from V and 5 bases from J, leaving 12 bases between. The CDR3 region is CASTHRGYQPQHF. The DNA for the CDR3 is TGTGCCAGCACTCACCGGGGGTATCAGCCCCAGCATTTT.

This clone has only a few counts. The V call is TRBV7-9, the J call TRBJ2-3; TRBD2 matches at 14 bases. The CDR3 contains 16 residues. Germline CDR1 reads SEHNR; CDR2 reads FQNEAQ (reference sequence). V trimming: 8 bases; J trimming: 2 bases; junction bases outside the gene matches: 6. CDR3 residues: CASSRLAGGLTDTQYF. CDR3 in DNA: TGTGCCAGCTCACGACTAGCGGGAGGGCTCACAGATACGCAGTATTTT.

This clone was detected only once. The V call is TRBV7-3, the J call TRBJ1-2; D ambiguous. The CDR3 contains 14 residues. Trimming cost V 2 bases and J 3 bases, with 10 bases left between them. Germline V CDR1 and CDR2: SGHTA, FQGTGA. The CDR3 spells CASSLLVGDYGYTF. The CDR3 nucleotides read TGTGCCAGCAGCTTATTGGTCGGGGACTATGGCTACACCTTC. Variable domain in full (rest from reference TRBV7-3 and TRBJ1-2): GAGVSQTPSNKVTEKGKYVELRCDPISGHTALYWYRQSLGQGPEFLIYFQGTGAADDSGLPNDRFFAVRPEGSVSTLKIQRTERGDSAVYLCASSLLVGDYGYTFGSGTRLTVV.